A single sample is the source of the 3 T cell receptor beta chains below, sequenced in a study of shared clonotypes between healthy human individuals. Here immunoSEQ multiplex PCR was the method, and the copy in TCRdb shows in-frame clones only, minus some. The sample comprises fewer than 2.5 million clones, more than 85% of which are singletons, and about 0.34% rests with the top ten. Sequencing was performed on naive CD4+ T cells from PBMCs. Subset here: CD45RA+ positively selected. These TCRs come from a man aged 18 to 35 in good health. Some clones in this sample may be carry-over from other donors' samples.

The chain combines TRBV7-9 with TRBJ2-3, with D possibly being TRBD1 (7 bases). The CDR3 length is 14 residues. CDR1 and CDR2 (germline): SEHNR, FQNEAQ (reference sequence). V was trimmed by 5 bases and J by 1 base, leaving 10 bases between them. CDR3 DNA sequence: TGTGCCAGCAGCACAGGGGAGGGCACAGATACGCAGTATTTT. It is translated as CASSTGEGTDTQYF. Full variable domain (outside the CDR3, taken from reference TRBV7-9 and TRBJ2-3): DTGVSQNPRHKITKRGQNVTFRCDPISEHNRLYWYRQTLGQGPEFLTYFQNEAQLEKSRLLSDRFSAERPKGSFSTLEIQRTEQGDSAMYLCASSTGEGTDTQYFGPGTRLTVL.

This sequence joins TRBV5-1 and TRBJ1-2, with D unclear. V was shortened by 4 bases and J by 0 bases, with 19 bases between the two germline ends. The CDR3 contains 17 residues. Germline assignment: CDR1 SGHRS and CDR2 YFSETQ. The CDR3 nucleotides read TGCGCCAGCAGCCCCCGGAGCCTACACTTAGCTAACTATGGCTACACCTTC. Translating gives CASSPRSLHLANYGYTF. Full variable domain (outside the CDR3, taken from reference TRBV5-1 and TRBJ1-2): KAGVTQTPRYLIKTRGQQVTLSCSPISGHRSVSWYQQTPGQGLQFLFEYFSETQRNKGNFPGRFSGRQFSNSRSEMNVSTLELGDSALYLCASSPRSLHLANYGYTFGSGTRLTVV.

J is TRBJ1-1 and V is TRBV5-1; D gene ambiguous. CDR3 length: 16 residues. Germline V gene lookup returns CDR1 SGHRS and CDR2 YFSETQ. The V end was cut by 1 base, the J end by 1 base, with 14 bases between. CDR3 amino acids: CASSLIAGRPNTEAFF. The CDR3 nucleotides are TGCGCCAGCAGCTTGATAGCCGGACGGCCGAACACTGAAGCTTTCTTT. Based on the CDR3 plus reference TRBV5-1 and TRBJ1-1, the full variable domain is KAGVTQTPRYLIKTRGQQVTLSCSPISGHRSVSWYQQTPGQGLQFLFEYFSETQRNKGNFPGRFSGRQFSNSRSEMNVSTLELGDSALYLCASSLIAGRPNTEAFFGQGTRLTVV.